Following are 8 T cell receptor beta chains from one sample sequenced in a study of CD8+CD57+ T cells in acquired aplastic anemia. TCR beta VDJ combinations and CDR3 sequences were profiled from genomic DNA. One entry per CDR3 protein, called by TCRdb with MiXCR from the reads. The data show hundreds of thousands of distinct CDR3 sequences, 65% to 75% seen once. The sample was sorted CD4+, CD8+, or CD8+CD57+ T cells (not recorded which) from PBMCs. All receptors derive from a human donor in good health, serving as a control.

This chain connects TRBV20-1 to TRBJ1-2; perhaps TRBD1 as D (5 bases). CDR3 size: 15 residues. CDR1 and CDR2 (germline): DFQATT, SNEGSKA (reference sequence). Trimming stripped 4 bases from V and 1 base from J, with 16 bases between. The CDR3 region is CSAKRQWADNYGYTF. CDR3 DNA: TGCAGTGCTAAAAGACAGTGGGCAGATAACTATGGCTACACCTTC.

This clonotype occurred many times. This sequence joins TRBV20-1 and TRBJ2-5; 7 bases are a match to TRBD1. Germline V gene lookup returns CDR1 DFQATT and CDR2 SNEGSKA (reference sequence). CDR3 length equals 12 residues. With 4 bases clipped from V and 2 bases from J, the junction kept 1 base outside the gene matches. The CDR3 DNA reads TGCAGTGCTACGGGACAGCAAGAGACCCAGTACTTC. It yields the protein CSATGQQETQYF.

This clonotype was recorded many times. The chain has TRBV11-2 and TRBJ2-7, with D maybe TRBD1 (5 bases). The CDR3 extends over 13 amino acids. Trimming left V 5 bases short and J 8 bases short, with 16 bases between. Germline values: CDR1 SGHAT, CDR2 FQNNGV. CDR3 in DNA: TGTGCCAGCAGCATACCCCCAGGGCTTAAGCAGTACTTC. Encoded protein: CASSIPPGLKQYF.

The J gene is TRBJ2-7, the V gene TRBV11-2; TRBD1 or TRBD2 may be the D gene (6 bases each). Germline V gives CDR1 SGHAT, CDR2 FQNNGV. CDR3 length equals 15 residues. V was pared by 0 bases and J by 1 base, with 10 bases between. CDR3 sequence reads: CASSLETGASYEQYF. In DNA form, the CDR3 reads TGTGCCAGCAGCTTAGAGACGGGGGCGTCCTACGAGCAGTACTTC.

Comment on this clonotype: The junction departs from the called germline gene at one end, perhaps through a read error. The genes are TRBV7-6 and TRBJ2-7; 8 bases agree with TRBD1. Germline V gene sequence: CDR1 SGHVS, CDR2 FNYEAQ. The CDR3 length is 15 residues. DNA of the CDR3: TGTGCCGGCAGCTTAGGGCCGGCAGGGGGCCACGAGCAGTACTTC. Its translation is CAGSLGPAGGHEQYF.

Only a few counts were recorded for this clonotype. This sequence joins TRBV19 and TRBJ1-4; tentatively, D is TRBD1 (5 bases). Trimming pared 5 bases from V and 8 bases from J, leaving 15 bases between. The CDR3 covers 14 residues. In germline, CDR1 is LNHDA, CDR2 SQIVND (reference sequence). The CDR3 here is CASSPGGEGEKLFF. The DNA for the CDR3 is TGTGCCAGTAGTCCCGGGGGGGAAGGCGAAAAACTGTTTTTT.

This clonotype came up many times. V is TRBV20-1 and J is TRBJ2-4; D is possibly TRBD1 or TRBD2 (5 bases each). The germline V gene has CDR1 DFQATT and CDR2 SNEGSKA (reference sequence). The CDR3 has 13 residues. Trimming took off 0 bases at V and 9 bases at J, with 12 bases between the two ends. The CDR3 protein is CSARDPGRGIQYF. The CDR3 DNA is TGCAGTGCTAGAGATCCGGGACGGGGCATTCAGTACTTC.

This rearrangement joins TRBV10-3 to TRBJ1-1; weak D call: TRBD1 (6 bases). The V gene's germline CDR1 is ENHRY and CDR2 SYGVKD. V dropped 6 bases and J dropped 2 bases, with 7 bases sitting between them. CDR3 length equals 12 residues. For the CDR3, the DNA is TGTGCCATCAGGGGGGCTAACACTGAAGCTTTCTTT. It translates to CAIRGANTEAFF.